These 3 T cell receptor beta chains originate from one sample sequenced in a study of human versus mouse CDR3 diversity and MHC coevolution. Some clones are missing from TCRdb's copy, which holds only in-frame ones; the method was immunoSEQ multiplex PCR. The sample lists about 60,000 clones; around 94% were seen once. Sequences were obtained from naive CD4+ T cells from blood. Subset indicated: CD45RO-negative CD62L-positive naive CD4 T cells. The receptors originated from a person aged 55 to 75 in good health.

The gene calls are TRBV7-9 and TRBJ2-7; the match to TRBD1 covers 10 bases. J gave up 4 bases and V 5 bases, and 5 bases lay outside the gene matches. Germline CDR1 is SEHNR and CDR2 is FQNEAQ (reference sequence). The CDR3 length is 14 residues. The CDR3 is CASSHPGQGYEQYF. For the CDR3, the DNA is TGTGCCAGCAGCCATCCGGGACAGGGGTACGAGCAGTACTTC.

The gene calls are TRBV10-2 and TRBJ2-7; D is undetermined. Germline CDR1 and CDR2: WSHSY and SAAADI. Trimming cost V 4 bases and J 1 base, with 20 bases left between them. CDR3 length: 17 amino acids. This CDR3 reads CASSGLGYGTLSYEQYF. The CDR3 DNA is TGCGCCAGCAGTGGGCTAGGATACGGAACTTTGTCCTACGAGCAGTACTTC.

The genes are TRBV9 and TRBJ2-3, with 10 bases matching TRBD2. Germline V gene sequence: CDR1 SGDLS, CDR2 YYNGEE. This CDR3 contains 19 residues. Germline trimming cut 4 bases from V and 0 bases from J; bases unmatched to any gene: 14. The CDR3 reads CASSPQGFGLAASTDTQYF. CDR3 bases: TGTGCCAGCAGCCCACAAGGATTCGGACTAGCGGCCAGCACAGATACGCAGTATTTT.